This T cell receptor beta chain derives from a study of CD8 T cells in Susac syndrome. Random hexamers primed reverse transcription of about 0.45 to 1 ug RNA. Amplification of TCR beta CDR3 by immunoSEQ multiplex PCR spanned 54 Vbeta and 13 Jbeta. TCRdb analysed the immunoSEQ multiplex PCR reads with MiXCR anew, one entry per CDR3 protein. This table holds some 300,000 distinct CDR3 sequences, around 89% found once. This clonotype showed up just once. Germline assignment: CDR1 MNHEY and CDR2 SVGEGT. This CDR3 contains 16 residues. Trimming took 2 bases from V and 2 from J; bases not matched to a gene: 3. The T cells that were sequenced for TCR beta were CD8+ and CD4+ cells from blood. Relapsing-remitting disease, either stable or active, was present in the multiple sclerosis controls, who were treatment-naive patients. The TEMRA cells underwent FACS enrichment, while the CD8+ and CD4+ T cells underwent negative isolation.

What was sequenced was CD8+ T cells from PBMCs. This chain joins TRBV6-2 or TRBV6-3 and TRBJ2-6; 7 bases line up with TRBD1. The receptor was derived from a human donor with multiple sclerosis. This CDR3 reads CASSYEGATGANVLTF. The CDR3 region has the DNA TGTGCCAGCAGTTACGAGGGGGCGACTGGGGCCAACGTCCTGACTTTC.